The 31 T cell receptor beta chains below all came from one sample that was sequenced in a study of T cell responses to AZD1222 COVID-19 vaccine. Data came from immunoSEQ multiplex PCR; TCRdb stores just in-frame clones and leaves some out. The sample has about 110,000 clones; more than 90% are singletons. The specimen comprised peripheral blood, sampled on day 0 of AZD1222 vaccination. These receptors were collected from an adult in good health.

The V gene is TRBV30, the J gene TRBJ2-7; TRBD1 might be the D (5 bases). Germline CDR1 GTSNPN, CDR2 SVGIG (reference sequence). The V gene lost 0 bases and the J gene lost 6 bases, with 12 bases spanning the gap. The CDR3 totals 13 residues. The CDR3 sequence is CAWSVAGFSEQYF. The CDR3 bases are TGTGCCTGGAGTGTAGCAGGGTTCTCCGAGCAGTACTTC.

This clone occurred a few times. The chain employs TRBV10-3 and TRBJ2-7, with D hard to call. V lost 3 bases and J 0 bases, leaving 3 bases between the germline ends. Germline loops: CDR1 ENHRY, CDR2 SYGVKD. CDR3 length: 12 residues. CDR3 residues: CAISDNSYEQYF. CDR3 DNA: TGTGCCATCAGTGACAACTCCTACGAGCAGTACTTC.

The genes are TRBV18 and TRBJ2-3; 9 positions agree with TRBD1. V lost 4 bases, J lost 5 bases, and 7 bases stayed unmatched. The length of the CDR3 is 15 residues. Germline V gene sequence: CDR1 KGHSH, CDR2 LQKENI. The CDR3 here is CASSLLQGAGDTQYF. CDR3 DNA: TGTGCCAGCTCACTACTACAGGGGGCTGGAGATACGCAGTATTTT.

The chain employs TRBV6-1 and TRBJ1-2, with D possibly TRBD1 on 5 matching bases. Germline-derived CDR1 and CDR2 are MNHNS and SASEGT. The CDR3 spans 15 residues. V was clipped by 0 bases and J by 6 bases, with 14 bases between them. CDR3 loop: CASSEAPGGRHGYTF. CDR3 nucleotides: TGTGCCAGCAGTGAAGCCCCCGGGGGGAGGCATGGCTACACCTTC.

This chain joins TRBV4-1 and TRBJ1-2; D is unclear. This CDR3 region has 14 residues. Per germline, CDR1 MGHRA and CDR2 YSYEKL. V was cut by 0 bases and J by 2 bases, with 7 bases left in between. The CDR3 sequence: CASSQDPGNYGYTF. DNA for the CDR3: TGCGCCAGCAGCCAAGATCCCGGGAACTATGGCTACACCTTC.

The V call is TRBV21-1, the J call TRBJ2-7; the table's D call of TRBD2 was not tested on the DNA. TRBV21-1 is flagged as a pseudogene. The CDR3 has 14 residues. DNA of the CDR3: TGTGCCAGCAGTTCGGCGGGAGGGTCCTACGAGCAGTACTTC. This gives the protein CASSSAGGSYEQYF.

This clone has only a few counts. V and J are TRBV5-4 and TRBJ1-2; the D is unclear. Trimming pared 4 bases from V and 2 bases from J, leaving 9 bases between. Germline lookup yields CDR1 SGHNT and CDR2 YYREEE (reference sequence). This CDR3 comprises 13 residues. Written as DNA, the CDR3 is TGTGCCAGCAGCCCAGACGGGAACTATGGCTACACCTTC. It is translated as CASSPDGNYGYTF.

This chain connects TRBV27 to TRBJ1-6, with 8 bases fitting TRBD1. The CDR3 covers 15 residues. The germline CDR1 and CDR2 sequences are MNHEY and SMNVEV (reference sequence). V was pared by 10 bases and J by 0 bases, with 5 bases of the junction left unmatched. The CDR3 loop reads CATTTGGSYNSPLHF. CDR3 DNA sequence: TGTGCCACCACAACAGGGGGCTCCTATAATTCACCCCTCCACTTT.

V usage is TRBV27 and J usage is TRBJ2-1; D is possibly TRBD1 (5 bases). CDR3 size: 13 residues. V lost 6 bases and J 2 bases, leaving 8 bases between the germline ends. Germline CDR1 is MNHEY and CDR2 is SMNVEV (reference sequence). CDR3 sequence: CASRAGTYNEQFF. In DNA, the CDR3 is TGTGCCAGCAGGGCAGGGACCTACAATGAGCAGTTCTTC.

This rearrangement joins TRBV18 to TRBJ1-1; D is undetermined. V was trimmed by 3 bases and J by 6 bases, leaving 14 bases between them. Germline CDR1 is KGHSH and CDR2 is LQKENI. The CDR3 has 14 amino acids. CDR3 sequence: CASSPALRSAEAFF. Written as DNA, the CDR3 is TGTGCCAGCTCACCGGCACTAAGATCAGCTGAAGCTTTCTTT.

This clone was seen a single time. The chain recombines TRBV10-3 with TRBJ2-5; D gene uncertain. V lost 4 bases and J lost 2, with 11 bases in between. Looked up from germline, CDR1 is ENHRY and CDR2 is SYGVKD. The CDR3 length is 14 residues. The CDR3 DNA reads TGTGCCATCAGTGGCGGTGTCGGGCAAGAGACCCAGTACTTC. Residues: CAISGGVGQETQYF.

The chain recombines TRBV3-1 (or the pseudogene TRBV3-2) with TRBJ2-7; no firm D call. The germline gives CDR1 LGHDT, CDR2 YNNKEL (reference sequence). V shed 6 bases and J shed 7 bases, with 10 bases lying between them. The CDR3 sequence is 11 residues long. The CDR3: CASSQIWEQYF. DNA of the CDR3: TGTGCCAGCAGTCAAATCTGGGAGCAGTACTTC.

The genes are TRBV5-1 and TRBJ1-3; no clear D gene. Germline CDR1 reads SGHRS; CDR2 reads YFSETQ. The CDR3 extends over 16 amino acids. Trimming removed 3 bases from V and 0 bases from J, with 13 bases in between. The CDR3 DNA reads TGCGCCAGCAGCTGGTTTTGGGCAGCCTCTGGAAACACCATATATTTT. It encodes CASSWFWAASGNTIYF.

This chain connects TRBV2 to TRBJ1-4; D not resolved. Trimming removed 3 bases at V and 7 bases at J, with 12 bases between. Per the germline V gene, CDR1 is SNHLY and CDR2 is FYNNEI. The CDR3 covers 14 residues. Here the CDR3 reads CASSDGRFREKLFF. CDR3 sequence (DNA): TGTGCCAGCAGTGACGGGCGTTTTCGTGAAAAACTGTTTTTT.

The chain combines TRBV7-9 with TRBJ1-1; D not certain. The V end lost 5 bases, the J end lost 5 bases, and 12 bases lay between the germline ends. CDR3 length: 13 amino acids. Germline lookup yields CDR1 SEHNR and CDR2 FQNEAQ (reference sequence). The CDR3 loop reads CASSHAGVTEAFF. Written as DNA, the CDR3 is TGTGCCAGCAGCCACGCAGGAGTTACTGAAGCTTTCTTT.

The chain joins TRBV6-5 to TRBJ2-5; a possible D gene is TRBD1 (5 bases). Trimming cost V 6 bases and J 3 bases, with 8 bases left between them. CDR3 length: 12 amino acids. The germline CDR1 and CDR2 sequences are MNHEY and SVGAGI. The CDR3 coding sequence is TGTGCCAGCAGAGTGGACAAAGAGACCCAGTACTTC. Protein sequence: CASRVDKETQYF.

In regard to this clone: Within the sample, other DNA sequences also encode this same CDR3. The gene calls are TRBV5-4 and TRBJ2-3; D is unresolved. Germline values: CDR1 SGHNT, CDR2 YYREEE (reference sequence). CDR3 length: 14 residues. Trimming removed 0 bases from V and 0 bases from J, with 5 bases in between. As DNA, the CDR3 is TGTGCCAGCAGCTTGGGGCGGAGCACAGATACGCAGTATTTT. It encodes CASSLGRSTDTQYF.

The V gene is TRBV18, the J gene TRBJ2-1; 7 nucleotides match TRBD1. The CDR3 is 15 amino acids. Germline trimming cut 2 bases from V and 3 bases from J; bases unmatched to any gene: 4. The germline V gene encodes CDR1 KGHSH and CDR2 LQKENI. The CDR3 sequence: CASSPRRDSYNEQFF. The CDR3 coding sequence is TGTGCCAGCTCACCAAGAAGGGACAGCTACAATGAGCAGTTCTTC.

The J gene is TRBJ2-1, the V gene TRBV6-5, with TRBD2 identical over 10 bases. Trimming took 2 bases from V and 4 from J; bases not matched to a gene: 5. CDR1 is MNHEY and CDR2 is SVGAGI in the germline V gene. This CDR3 has 16 residues. The CDR3 here is CASSYLSGGPYNEQFF. The DNA of the CDR3 is TGTGCCAGCAGTTACCTTAGCGGGGGGCCTTACAATGAGCAGTTCTTC.

The V and J genes are TRBV7-8 and TRBJ1-2; 9 nucleotides line up with TRBD1. The germline V gene has CDR1 SGHVS and CDR2 FQNEAQ. The CDR3 covers 16 residues. V trimming: 1 base; J trimming: 3 bases; junction bases outside the gene matches: 6. The chain's CDR3 is CASSLGDRDFDYGYTF. The CDR3 DNA reads TGTGCCAGCAGCTTAGGGGACAGGGACTTTGACTATGGCTACACCTTC.

The chain is built from TRBV4-3 and TRBJ1-2; D not certain. V was shortened by 0 bases and J by 0 bases, with 5 bases between the two germline ends. The germline CDR1 and CDR2 sequences are LGHNA and YSLEER. The CDR3 contains 14 residues. The chain's CDR3 is CASSQDPPNYGYTF. DNA of the CDR3: TGCGCCAGCAGCCAAGATCCACCTAACTATGGCTACACCTTC.

The chain couples TRBV3-1 (or the pseudogene TRBV3-2) to TRBJ1-1; D unresolved. V was cut by 1 base and J by 6 bases, with 12 bases left in between. Germline V gene lookup returns CDR1 LGHDT and CDR2 YNNKEL (reference sequence). This CDR3 has 14 amino acids. The CDR3 sequence: CASSQGSARAEAFF. DNA for the CDR3: TGTGCCAGCAGCCAAGGGTCGGCAAGGGCTGAAGCTTTCTTT.

The chain couples TRBV9 to TRBJ2-7; unclear D gene. The CDR3 is made up of 12 amino acids. Trimming stripped 3 bases from V and 7 bases from J, with 11 bases between. CDR1 SGDLS and CDR2 YYNGEE come from the germline V gene. CDR3 residues: CASSAPYGEQYF. As DNA, the CDR3 is TGTGCCAGCAGCGCACCTTATGGGGAGCAGTACTTC. The variable domain in full, with the rest retrieved from reference TRBV9 and TRBJ2-7, is DSGVTQTPKHLITATGQRVTLRCSPRSGDLSVYWYQQSLDQGLQFLIQYYNGEERAKGNILERFSAQQFPDLHSELNLSSLELGDSALYFCASSAPYGEQYFGPGTRLTVT.

The chain recombines TRBV21-1 with TRBJ2-7; the listed D gene, TRBD2, was not tested against the DNA. TRBV21-1 is a recognized pseudogene. The CDR3 loop spans 18 amino acids. The CDR3 protein is CASSKVRKLAGSSYEQYF. Here the CDR3 DNA reads TGTGCCAGCAGCAAAGTTCGGAAACTAGCGGGGAGTTCCTACGAGCAGTACTTC.

The sample holds one count of this clone. The chain employs TRBV6-5 and TRBJ1-1, with TRBD1 as a possible D gene (5 bases). Germline-derived CDR1 and CDR2 are MNHEY and SVGAGI. The CDR3 has 15 residues. V shed 6 bases and J shed 5 bases, with 19 bases lying between them. The CDR3 coding sequence is TGTGCCAGCAGCAAATTCGGCGCAGGGAGGACTGAAGCTTTCTTT. Residues: CASSKFGAGRTEAFF.

The rearrangement links TRBV11-1 to TRBJ2-1; no definite D call. V was clipped by 4 bases and J by 6 bases, with 19 bases between them. Per the germline V gene, CDR1 is SGHAT and CDR2 is FQDESV (reference sequence). This CDR3 has 16 residues. The CDR3 region has the DNA TGTGCCAGCAGCTCCCGACTCGGCGCAGGTCTCAATGAGCAGTTCTTC. Translated: CASSSRLGAGLNEQFF. Together with reference TRBV11-1 and TRBJ2-1, the CDR3 gives the full variable domain: EAEVAQSPRYKITEKSQAVAFWCDPISGHATLYWYRQILGQGPELLVQFQDESVVDDSQLPKDRFSAERLKGVDSTLKIQPAELGDSAMYLCASSSRLGAGLNEQFFGPGTRLTVL.

This chain connects TRBV6-6 to TRBJ2-3; D is uncertain. Germline CDR1 is MNHNY and CDR2 is SVGAGI (reference sequence). V gave up 6 bases and J gave up 2 bases, with 6 bases separating them. The CDR3 is 12 residues long. The DNA for the CDR3 is TGTGCCAGCAGCTACGACACAGATACGCAGTATTTT. Translation: CASSYDTDTQYF.

The chain carries TRBV24-1 and TRBJ2-3, with D perhaps matching TRBD1 (6 bases). CDR1 KGHDR and CDR2 SFDVKD come from the germline V gene. Trimming removed 4 bases at V and 1 base at J, with 14 bases between. This CDR3 has 16 amino acids. CDR3 nucleotide sequence: TGTGCCACCAGTGACGGGACACGTCCCGGCACAGATACGCAGTATTTT. Its protein product is CATSDGTRPGTDTQYF.

J is TRBJ1-1 and V is TRBV7-3; the match to TRBD1 covers 7 bases. The J segment lost 7 bases and the V segment lost 5 bases, leaving 7 bases of the junction unmatched. Germline CDR1 SGHTA, CDR2 FQGTGA. The CDR3 has 13 residues. The CDR3 nucleotides read TGTGCCAGCAGCCCCGGGACAGAGCGTGAAGCTTTCTTT. This gives the protein CASSPGTEREAFF. The full variable domain, with the rest looked up from reference TRBV7-3 and TRBJ1-1, is GAGVSQTPSNKVTEKGKYVELRCDPISGHTALYWYRQSLGQGPEFLIYFQGTGAADDSGLPNDRFFAVRPEGSVSTLKIQRTERGDSAVYLCASSPGTEREAFFGQGTRLTVV.

This clone has a handful of counts. The V and J genes are TRBV30 and TRBJ1-3; D not certain. Germline CDR1 is GTSNPN and CDR2 is SVGIG (reference sequence). The CDR3 consists of 14 residues. The ends were cut back, 1 base at V and 4 bases at J, with 11 bases in the middle. The CDR3 loop is CAWSAPMSGNTIYF. In DNA form, the CDR3 reads TGTGCCTGGAGTGCCCCGATGAGCGGAAACACCATATATTTT. Full variable domain (rest looked up from reference TRBV30 and TRBJ1-3): SQTIHQWPATLVQPVGSPLSLECTVEGTSNPNLYWYRQAAGRGLQLLFYSVGIGQISSEVPQNLSASRPQDRQFILSSKKLLLSDSGFYLCAWSAPMSGNTIYFGEGSWLTVV.

This clone was seen at least ten times. For the CDR3, the DNA is TGCGCCAGCAGCCGAACGTTACAGGGCGGTGGAAACACCATATATTTT. It codes for CASSRTLQGGGNTIYF. The chain combines TRBV4-3 with TRBJ1-3, with D possibly being TRBD1 (6 bases). This CDR3 has 16 amino acids. Germline CDR1 LGHNA, CDR2 YSLEER. Trimming removed 4 bases from V and 3 bases from J, with 16 bases in between.